The 29 T cell receptor beta chains below all came from one sample that was sequenced in a study of OX40 agonist ivuxolimab in advanced cancers. Clones were sequenced by immunoSEQ multiplex PCR, and TCRdb holds only the in-frame ones, with some missing. The sample has around 80,000 clones; approximately 89% are singletons. The source was CD4+ or CD8+ T cells sorted from blood, collected in a trial of the OX40 agonist ivuxolimab. The receptors shown here come from an adult with an advanced solid tumor such as melanoma, head and neck, liver or kidney cancer.

The chain combines TRBV30 with TRBJ2-6, with 9 nucleotides matching TRBD1. The CDR3 has 17 residues. J lost 1 base, V lost 2 bases, and 6 bases had no gene match. Per the germline V gene, CDR1 is GTSNPN and CDR2 is SVGIG (reference sequence). The CDR3 DNA is TGTGCCTGGAGTACAGGGGGCTTTAGTTCTGGGGCCAACGTCCTGACTTTC. Its translation is CAWSTGGFSSGANVLTF.

The genes are TRBV6-1 and TRBJ1-2, with TRBD1 identical over 9 bases. Trimming took 4 bases from V and 4 from J; bases not matched to a gene: 1. The germline V gene has CDR1 MNHNS and CDR2 SASEGT. The CDR3 is 13 residues long. This CDR3 reads CASSATGGYGYTF. The CDR3 DNA reads TGTGCCAGCAGTGCGACAGGGGGCTATGGCTACACCTTC.

This clone was observed once. The V gene is TRBV30, the J gene TRBJ1-2; possible D gene TRBD1, 6 bases. Germline loops: CDR1 GTSNPN, CDR2 SVGIG (reference sequence). The CDR3 contains 13 residues. V was cut by 0 bases and J by 7 bases, with 12 bases left in between. CDR3 DNA sequence: TGTGCCTGGAGTGTTACGGGGGGCGGTGGCTACACCTTC. Protein product: CAWSVTGGGGYTF.

This rearrangement joins TRBV14 to TRBJ2-1, with D possibly matching TRBD2 (5 bases). The V end was cut by 1 base, the J end by 6 bases, with 13 bases between. The germline CDR1 and CDR2 sequences are SGHDN and FVKESK. This CDR3 has 15 amino acids. CDR3 nucleotides: TGTGCCAGCAGCCAAGGGTTTACTAGGACCAATGAGCAGTTCTTC. This encodes CASSQGFTRTNEQFF.

The rearrangement links TRBV5-4 to TRBJ2-7; TRBD1 matches 7 bases. This CDR3 region has 15 residues. V lost 5 bases to trimming and J lost 0 bases; unmatched junction nucleotides: 8. Germline lookup yields CDR1 SGHNT and CDR2 YYREEE (reference sequence). The CDR3 is CASRTDRSFSYEQYF. CDR3 in DNA: TGTGCCAGCAGAACGGACAGGTCTTTCTCCTACGAGCAGTACTTC.

The CDR3 DNA follows: TGTGCCAGCAGCCCCTACTTCTCCCCAGGCCGGCTCTCTGGAAACACCATATATTTT. Amino acid sequence: CASSPYFSPGRLSGNTIYF. The chain is built from TRBV28 and TRBJ1-3; D gene ambiguous. Germline V gives CDR1 MDHEN, CDR2 SYDVKM. The V end lost 6 bases, the J end lost 0 bases, and 24 bases lay between the germline ends. CDR3 length: 19 amino acids. The variable domain in full, with the rest retrieved from reference TRBV28 and TRBJ1-3, is DVKVTQSSRYLVKRTGEKVFLECVQDMDHENMFWYRQDPGLGLRLIYFSYDVKMKEKGDIPEGYSVSREKKERFSLILESASTNQTSMYLCASSPYFSPGRLSGNTIYFGEGSWLTVV.

The chain employs TRBV7-9 and TRBJ2-4; the match to TRBD1 covers 7 bases. CDR3 length: 16 residues. Germline CDR1 reads SEHNR; CDR2 reads FQNEAQ (reference sequence). The V gene end was trimmed by 5 bases and the J gene end by 3 bases; junction bases not matched to a gene: 10. The CDR3 region has the DNA TGTGCCAGCAGCCATGACAGGGCTGGGTTCAAAAACATTCAGTACTTC. Translated: CASSHDRAGFKNIQYF.

The chain has TRBV20-1 and TRBJ2-7; D gene ambiguous. V lost 5 bases, J lost 3 bases, and 8 bases lay in between. Looked up from germline, CDR1 is DFQATT and CDR2 is SNEGSKA (reference sequence). This CDR3 is built from 11 residues. The chain's CDR3 is CSAYTGYEQYF. CDR3 DNA: TGCAGTGCTTATACTGGCTACGAGCAGTACTTC.

This rearrangement joins TRBV27 to TRBJ1-1, with D possibly TRBD1 on 6 matching bases. CDR1 is MNHEY, CDR2 SMNVEV, per germline (reference sequence). Deletions cut 3 bases from V and 2 bases from J, with 13 bases between. The CDR3 covers 15 residues. The CDR3 DNA reads TGTGCCAGCAGTTTTGGGTCGGGACATAACACTGAAGCTTTCTTT. It encodes CASSFGSGHNTEAFF.

The sample holds one count of this clone. The CDR3 loop is CASSYDRGPTDTQYF. The CDR3 DNA is TGTGCCAGCAGTTACGACAGGGGACCCACAGATACGCAGTATTTT. V and J are TRBV2 and TRBJ2-3; 8 bases are a match to TRBD1. The ends lost 5 bases at V and 2 bases at J; junction bases unmatched: 6. Per germline, CDR1 SNHLY and CDR2 FYNNEI. The CDR3 is 15 residues long.

The chain links TRBV27 to TRBJ2-1; D is perhaps TRBD2 (6 bases). The CDR3 runs 14 residues. Germline-derived CDR1 and CDR2 are MNHEY and SMNVEV (reference sequence). The V and J ends lost 6 bases and 8 bases respectively, with 17 bases between them. The CDR3 spells CASSRDSSVDEQFF. The CDR3 nucleotides read TGTGCCAGCAGCCGGGACTCTAGTGTCGATGAGCAGTTCTTC.

This clone was detected only once. The V and J genes are TRBV6-1 and TRBJ2-2, with 7 bases lining up with TRBD2. CDR1 and CDR2 (germline): MNHNS, SASEGT. Trimming at V came to 3 bases and at J to 8 bases, leaving 9 bases not matched to a gene. The CDR3 is 15 residues long. The CDR3 spells CASSEREWWAGELFF. CDR3 coding DNA: TGTGCCAGCAGTGAGCGGGAGTGGTGGGCAGGGGAGCTGTTTTTT.

J is TRBJ2-3 and V is TRBV5-1, with D unresolved. V gave up 0 bases and J gave up 2 bases, with 7 bases separating them. CDR1 and CDR2 (germline): SGHRS, YFSETQ. The CDR3 has 14 residues. CDR3 in amino acids: CASSLGHATDTQYF. The CDR3, as DNA: TGCGCCAGCAGCTTGGGCCACGCCACAGATACGCAGTATTTT.

The rearrangement links TRBV5-1 to TRBJ2-1, with 8 bases that match TRBD1. The CDR3 sequence is 15 residues long. Germline V lookup: CDR1 SGHRS, CDR2 YFSETQ. V was pared by 3 bases and J by 1 base, with 3 bases of the junction left unmatched. The CDR3 sequence is CASSSGTGSYNEQFF. The CDR3 region has the DNA TGCGCCAGCAGCTCGGGGACAGGATCCTACAATGAGCAGTTCTTC.

The CDR3 bases are TGCAGCGTACGATCCCGTCCCCAGTCGGAGACCCAGTACTTC. It is translated as CSVRSRPQSETQYF. The gene calls are TRBV29-1 and TRBJ2-5; D uncertain. Trimming removed 6 bases at V and 5 bases at J, with 19 bases between. The CDR3 is 14 residues long. Per the germline V gene, CDR1 is SQVTM and CDR2 is ANQGSEA.

V and J are TRBV6-6 and TRBJ1-1, with D perhaps TRBD1 (6 bases). Germline V CDR1 and CDR2: MNHNY, SVGAGI (reference sequence). With 5 bases removed from V and 1 base from J, the gap between germline ends came to 14 bases. The CDR3 runs to 15 residues. The CDR3 region has the DNA TGTGCCAGCAGTCCACAGGGTAGCGGGAACACTGAAGCTTTCTTT. Protein product: CASSPQGSGNTEAFF.

V usage is TRBV2 and J usage is TRBJ2-7; weak D call: TRBD1 (6 bases). Per germline, CDR1 SNHLY and CDR2 FYNNEI. V was cut by 3 bases and J by 4 bases, with 10 bases left in between. The length of the CDR3 is 13 residues. The CDR3: CASSERGQYEQYF. DNA for the CDR3: TGTGCCAGCAGTGAGCGCGGACAGTACGAGCAGTACTTC.

This clone was found once. The chain joins TRBV2 to TRBJ2-1, with 7 positions matching TRBD1. Germline V lookup: CDR1 SNHLY, CDR2 FYNNEI. This CDR3 has 13 amino acids. The ends lost 2 bases at V and 12 bases at J; junction bases unmatched: 7. CDR3 region: CASSEPWTGRQFF. The DNA for the CDR3 is TGTGCCAGCAGTGAACCGTGGACAGGTCGGCAGTTCTTC.

The chain links TRBV2 to TRBJ2-2, with D perhaps matching TRBD1 or TRBD2 (5 bases each). This CDR3 spans 17 amino acids. Deletions cut 7 bases from V and 3 bases from J, with 21 bases between. Germline V gene data show CDR1 as SNHLY and CDR2 as FYNNEI. CDR3 in amino acids: CASNRNRGRGDTGELFF. The CDR3 DNA sequence: TGTGCCAGCAACCGGAACCGAGGGAGAGGGGACACCGGGGAGCTGTTTTTT.

The V gene is TRBV7-9, the J gene TRBJ1-2, with TRBD1 identical over 10 bases. With 4 bases clipped from V and 8 bases from J, the junction kept 13 bases outside the gene matches. From germline, CDR1 is SEHNR and CDR2 FQNEAQ (reference sequence). The length of the CDR3 is 16 residues. The CDR3 reads CASSSGRTGGTGGYTF. As DNA, the CDR3 is TGTGCCAGCAGCTCCGGCAGGACAGGGGGAACTGGAGGCTACACCTTC.

J is TRBJ1-2 and V is TRBV4-1; 7 positions match TRBD1. The CDR3 is 14 residues long. The germline gives CDR1 MGHRA, CDR2 YSYEKL. The V gene end was trimmed by 2 bases and the J gene end by 4 bases; junction bases not matched to a gene: 4. The CDR3 DNA reads TGCGCCAGCAGCCAACCGACAGGGCTCTATGGCTACACCTTC. This sequence encodes CASSQPTGLYGYTF.

This clone was seen more than once but under ten times. The V call is TRBV7-9, the J call TRBJ2-1, with TRBD2 matching 8 bases. V lost 1 base and J lost 4; bases outside the gene matches: 9. Germline V lookup: CDR1 SEHNR, CDR2 FQNEAQ (reference sequence). CDR3 length: 17 amino acids. As DNA, the CDR3 is TGTGCCAGCAGCTTAGAAAGGAGCGGGGGAGGGTACAATGAGCAGTTCTTC. It yields the protein CASSLERSGGGYNEQFF.

The chain recombines TRBV28 with TRBJ2-3, with TRBD2 matching over 11 bases. V shed 5 bases, J shed 0 bases, and the junction held 1 base outside the gene matches. CDR1 is MDHEN and CDR2 is SYDVKM in the germline V gene. This CDR3 has 15 amino acids. For the CDR3, the DNA is TGTGCCAGCAGTCTAGCGGGAGGTAGCACAGATACGCAGTATTTT. This encodes CASSLAGGSTDTQYF.

The chain has TRBV5-4 and TRBJ2-2; the D gene is possibly TRBD1 (6 bases). V dropped 3 bases and J dropped 7 bases, with 10 bases sitting between them. The V gene's germline CDR1 is SGHNT and CDR2 YYREEE (reference sequence). The CDR3 is 13 residues long. CDR3: CASSSQGFGELFF. The CDR3, as DNA: TGTGCCAGCAGCTCCCAGGGGTTCGGGGAGCTGTTTTTT.

The rearrangement joins TRBV5-1 to TRBJ1-1, with D unresolved. Germline lookup yields CDR1 SGHRS and CDR2 YFSETQ. The germline V and J ends were trimmed by 2 bases and 3 bases, with 11 bases remaining between them. This CDR3 has 14 amino acids. CDR3 amino acids: CASSFQTMDTEAFF. The CDR3 DNA reads as TGCGCCAGCAGCTTTCAGACAATGGACACTGAAGCTTTCTTT.

The rearrangement joins TRBV19 to TRBJ2-5; 13 bases are a match to TRBD2. This CDR3 contains 15 residues. The trim removed 1 base at V and 5 bases at J, leaving 1 base unmatched. Per the germline V gene, CDR1 is LNHDA and CDR2 is SQIVND (reference sequence). CDR3: CASSIGTSGSETQYF. DNA for the CDR3: TGTGCCAGTAGTATAGGGACTAGCGGGAGTGAGACCCAGTACTTC.

The gene calls are TRBV6-1 and TRBJ2-5; TRBD1 matches 10 bases. Germline V lookup: CDR1 MNHNS, CDR2 SASEGT. The CDR3 contains 15 residues. The V segment lost 1 base and the J segment 5 bases; nucleotides outside the gene matches: 4. The CDR3 sequence is CASSEGGTGVETQYF. The CDR3 DNA reads as TGTGCCAGCAGTGAAGGTGGGACAGGGGTCGAGACCCAGTACTTC.

The chain combines TRBV4-1 with TRBJ1-2; 7 positions match TRBD1. The ends lost 2 bases at V and 6 bases at J; junction bases unmatched: 12. This CDR3 is 16 amino acids long. CDR1 MGHRA and CDR2 YSYEKL come from the germline V gene. CDR3: CASSQPGQASPHGYTF. The CDR3 nucleotides are TGCGCCAGCAGCCAACCAGGACAGGCAAGTCCCCATGGCTACACCTTC.

CDR3 coding DNA: TGTGCCAGCAGTTACAAGGTGGCCGGGGCCAACGTCCTGACTTTC. It encodes CASSYKVAGANVLTF. The chain couples TRBV6-5 to TRBJ2-6; D ambiguous. Germline CDR1 is MNHEY and CDR2 is SVGAGI. This CDR3 is built from 15 residues. The ends were cut back, 2 bases at V and 4 bases at J, with 9 bases in the middle.